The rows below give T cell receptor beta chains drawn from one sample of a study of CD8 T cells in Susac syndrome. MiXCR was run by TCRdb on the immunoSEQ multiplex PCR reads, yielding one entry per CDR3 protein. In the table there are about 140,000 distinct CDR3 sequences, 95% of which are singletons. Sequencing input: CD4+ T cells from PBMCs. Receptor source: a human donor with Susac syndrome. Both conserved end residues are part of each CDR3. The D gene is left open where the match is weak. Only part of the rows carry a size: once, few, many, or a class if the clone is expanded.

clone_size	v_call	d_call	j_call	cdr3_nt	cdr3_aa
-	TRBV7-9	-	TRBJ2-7	TGTGCCAGCAGCTCACTAAGGGGGGGGCAGCGAGAGCAGTACTTC	CASSSLRGGQREQYF
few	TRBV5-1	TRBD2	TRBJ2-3	TGCGCCAGCAGCTTGGAGCGGGGTCCCACGGATACGCAGTATTTT	CASSLERGPTDTQYF
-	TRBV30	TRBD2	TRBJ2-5	TGTGCCTCGTTATCCCGATTGGCGGGAGTACAAGAGACCCAGTACTTC	CASLSRLAGVQETQYF
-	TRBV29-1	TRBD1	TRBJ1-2	TGCAGCGTCGGCTTACAGGGGTTCCTCTATGGCTACACCTTC	CSVGLQGFLYGYTF
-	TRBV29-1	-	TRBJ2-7	TGCAGCGTTGTAGCGGTTTCCTACGAGCAGTACTTC	CSVVAVSYEQYF
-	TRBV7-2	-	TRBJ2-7	TGTGCCAGCAGCTTAGACGGGAGTCAACGCGAGCAGTACTTC	CASSLDGSQREQYF
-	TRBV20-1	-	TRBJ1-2	TGCAGTGCTTGGAGGGCAGGCTATGGCTACACCTTC	CSAWRAGYGYTF
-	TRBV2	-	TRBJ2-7	TGTGCCAGCACCGACCGGTACGAGCAGTACTTC	CASTDRYEQYF
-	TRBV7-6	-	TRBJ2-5	TGTGCCAGCAGCTCGGATCGGGCCACCCAGTACTTC	CASSSDRATQYF
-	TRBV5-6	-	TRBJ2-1	TGTGCCAGCAGCTTACTGGGGGAGTTGTTCAATGAGCAGTTCTTC	CASSLLGELFNEQFF
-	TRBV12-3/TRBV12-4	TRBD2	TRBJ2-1	TGTGCCAGCAGTATGGGGAGGGTCACCTACAATGAGCAGTTCTTC	CASSMGRVTYNEQFF
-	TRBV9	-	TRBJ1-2	TGTGCCAGCAGCGCCCGCCGAGAGGGCGGTGGCTACACCTTC	CASSARREGGGYTF
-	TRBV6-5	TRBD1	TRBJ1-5	TGTGCCAGCAGTTACTCGTCCCGGGACAGGTTCAGCAATCAGCCCCAGCATTTT	CASSYSSRDRFSNQPQHF
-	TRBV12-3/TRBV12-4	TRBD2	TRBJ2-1	TGTGCCAGCGCAAGACTAGCGGGAGACAATGAGCAGTTCTTC	CASARLAGDNEQFF
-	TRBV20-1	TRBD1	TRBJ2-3	TGCAGTGCTCCAAACAGGGGGAACGCAGATACGCAGTATTTT	CSAPNRGNADTQYF
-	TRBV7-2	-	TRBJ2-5	TGTGCCAGCAGCTTACAGGGTCTGGCGGGGGAGACCCAGTACTTC	CASSLQGLAGETQYF
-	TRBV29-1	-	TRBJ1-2	TGCAGCGTTACGGGGGGGACCTCGGAGGGCTACACCTTC	CSVTGGTSEGYTF
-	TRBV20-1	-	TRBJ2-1	TGCAGTGCTAGCGGGGCCGCCCCCTACAATGAGCAGTTCTTC	CSASGAAPYNEQFF
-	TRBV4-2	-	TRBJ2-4	TGTGCCAGCAGCCAAGAGCGGAACATTCAGTACTTC	CASSQERNIQYF
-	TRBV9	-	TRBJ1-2	TGTGCCAGCAGTGGGGGGACGGGAAACTATGGCTACACCTTC	CASSGGTGNYGYTF
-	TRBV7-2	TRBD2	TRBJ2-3	TGTGCCAGCAGGCTCGGGAGGGGAACAGATACGCAGTATTTT	CASRLGRGTDTQYF
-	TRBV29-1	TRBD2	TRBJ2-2	TGCAGCGTCGGGGGGAGGGCCGGGGAGCTGTTTTTT	CSVGGRAGELFF
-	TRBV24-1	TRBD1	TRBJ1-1	TGTGCCACCAGTGACCGTGACAGGGACACTGAAGCTTTCTTT	CATSDRDRDTEAFF
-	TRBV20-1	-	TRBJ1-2	TGCAGTGCTACACCGGACTCCCAATTGTGGTGGGGCTACACCTTC	CSATPDSQLWWGYTF
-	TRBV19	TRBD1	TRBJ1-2	TGTGCCAGTAGTATAGGCGGGACAGCCTATGGCTACACCTTC	CASSIGGTAYGYTF
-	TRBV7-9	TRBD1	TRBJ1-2	TGTGCCAGCAGCCTCAGGACAGGGAGCTATGGCTACACCTTC	CASSLRTGSYGYTF
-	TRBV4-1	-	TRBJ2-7	TGCGCCAGCAGCCCCGGGAGAGACGAGCAGTACTTC	CASSPGRDEQYF
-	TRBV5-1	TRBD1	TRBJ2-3	TGCGCCAGCAGCTTGCGGACAGGGAGCACAGATACGCAGTATTTT	CASSLRTGSTDTQYF
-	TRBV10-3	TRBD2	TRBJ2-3	TGTGCCATCAGTGAAGGGACTAGCGGACTTCACACAGATACGCAGTATTTT	CAISEGTSGLHTDTQYF
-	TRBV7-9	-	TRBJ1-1	TGTGCCAGCAGCTCCCAGTGGGACACTGAAGCTTTCTTT	CASSSQWDTEAFF
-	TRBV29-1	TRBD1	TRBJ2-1	TGCAGCCACAAAGGCCAGGGGGCCACACGTCAGTTCTTC	CSHKGQGATRQFF
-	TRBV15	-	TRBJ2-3	TGTGCCACCAGTAAGGGAGCGGGCACAGATACGCAGTATTTT	CATSKGAGTDTQYF
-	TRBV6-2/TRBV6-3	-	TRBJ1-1	TGTGCCAGCAGTCACAACACAGGGACTGAAGCTTTCTTT	CASSHNTGTEAFF
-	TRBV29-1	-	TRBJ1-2	TGCAGCGTTGAAGGGGACGTGGGCGATGGCTACACCTTC	CSVEGDVGDGYTF
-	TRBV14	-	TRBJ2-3	TGTGCCAGCAGTTCAGGGGCGGCTACGCAGTATTTT	CASSSGAATQYF
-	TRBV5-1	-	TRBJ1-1	TGCGCCAGCAGCTTTGGGACCGTCTACACTGAAGCTTTCTTT	CASSFGTVYTEAFF
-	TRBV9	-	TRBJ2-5	TGTGCCAGCAGCGTAGCAGGTCTAGGCCAAGAGACCCAGTACTTC	CASSVAGLGQETQYF
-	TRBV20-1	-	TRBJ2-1	TGCAGTGCTCTGGGCGAAGAGCAGTTCTTC	CSALGEEQFF
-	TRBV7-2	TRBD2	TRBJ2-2	TGTGCCAGCAGGGGGGGGACTAGCAACACCGGGGAGCTGTTTTTT	CASRGGTSNTGELFF
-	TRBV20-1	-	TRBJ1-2	TGCAGTGCTAGGGTTAACTATGGCTACACCTTC	CSARVNYGYTF
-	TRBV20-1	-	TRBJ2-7	TGCAGTGCATGGGACAGGCTAACGGGGGGGCAGTACTTC	CSAWDRLTGGQYF
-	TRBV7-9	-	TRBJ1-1	TGTGCCAGCAGCCCACTTACAGGGCTCACTGAAGCTTTCTTT	CASSPLTGLTEAFF
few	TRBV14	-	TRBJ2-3	TGTGCCAGCAGCCAAGTGAGGCGTCTCGATACGCAGTATTTT	CASSQVRRLDTQYF